These 7 T cell receptor beta chains share one sample of origin, sequenced in a study of tumor and adjacent non-tumor tissue in lung cancer. The library came from three nested PCR rounds adapted from ARM-PCR protocols. TCRdb recomputed calls from the multiplex PCR reads with MiXCR, one row per CDR3 protein. Seen here are 110,000 or so distinct CDR3 sequences, about 61% observed once, and the top ten hold about 20%. The template was RNA from unsorted bulk tissue. Distant lung tissue was collected more than 3 cm away from the tumor edge. Input material: distant non-tumor lung tissue. These receptors came from a man in his fifties or sixties with non-small cell lung cancer.

Note on this clonotype: Germline is not matched at one junction end, which may reflect a read error. The J gene is TRBJ2-1, the V gene TRBV10-1; 9 bases fit TRBD2. CDR1 and CDR2 from the germline V gene are WNHNN and SYGVQD (reference sequence). This CDR3 spans 14 amino acids. The CDR3 sequence: CASSGLAGYNDKYF. The CDR3 DNA reads as TGCGCCAGCAGTGGTCTAGCGGGGTACAATGATAAGTACTTC.

This clonotype was found once. As the CDR3 is not closed by the conserved phenylalanine or tryptophan, this likely results from a read error. The gene calls are TRBV4-1 and TRBJ1-5; D gene uncertain. The CDR3 is made up of 15 amino acids. Germline CDR1 and CDR2: MGHRA and YSYEKL. CDR3 DNA sequence: TGTGCCAGCAGCCAAGATGAGGCCAGGAGTCAGCCCCAGCATTTA. It translates to CASSQDEARSQPQHL.

The sample holds a few counts of this clonotype. One end of the junction fails to match germline, which may point to a read error. This chain uses TRBV28 with TRBJ2-3; 8 nucleotides line up with TRBD2. The CDR3 is 16 amino acids. The germline gives CDR1 MDHEN, CDR2 SYDVKM. CDR3 loop: CASSLSLAEATDSQYF. CDR3 in DNA: TGTGCCAGCAGTTTATCACTAGCGGAGGCCACAGATTCGCAGTATTTT.

There are a few counts of this clonotype. One end of the junction varies from germline; a read error may be responsible. This chain joins TRBV6-1 and TRBJ1-2, with D possibly TRBD1 on 6 matching bases. This CDR3 comprises 15 residues. Germline V CDR1 and CDR2: MNHNS, SASEGT. DNA of the CDR3: TGTACCAGCAGTTTGGACCGGGGGCGCGCCTATGGCTACACCTTC. As protein: CTSSLDRGRAYGYTF.

This clonotype was counted ten times or more. The chain employs TRBV5-4 and TRBJ1-5, with D unresolved. This CDR3 contains 14 residues. Trimming took 0 bases from V and 0 from J, leaving 4 bases between them. The germline V gene encodes CDR1 SGHNT and CDR2 YYREEE (reference sequence). CDR3 region: CASSLGGSNQPQHF. The CDR3 bases are TGTGCCAGCAGCTTGGGCGGTAGCAATCAGCCCCAGCATTTT. The full variable domain, with the rest looked up from reference TRBV5-4 and TRBJ1-5, is ETGVTQSPTHLIKTRGQQVTLRCSSQSGHNTVSWYQQALGQGPQFIFQYYREEENGRGNFPPRFSGLQFPNYSSELNVNALELDDSALYLCASSLGGSNQPQHFGDGTRLSIL.

V is TRBV29-1 and J is TRBJ2-2, with a tentative D call TRBD2 (6 bases). Germline CDR1 SQVTM, CDR2 ANQGSEA. V dropped 0 bases and J dropped 8 bases, with 16 bases sitting between them. The CDR3 covers 15 residues. This CDR3 reads CSVEELYGGRGELFF. In DNA form, the CDR3 reads TGCAGCGTTGAAGAACTGTATGGAGGGAGAGGGGAGCTGTTTTTT.

CDR3 sequence (DNA): TGTGCCAGCAGTTCCCCATCTAGCGGGAGTGGGACTACGCAGTATTTT. Translated, it gives CASSSPSSGSGTTQYF. This chain links TRBV6-5 with TRBJ2-3; 10 positions agree with TRBD2. Per germline, CDR1 MNHEY and CDR2 SVGAGI. The CDR3 loop spans 16 amino acids. The V gene end was trimmed by 4 bases and the J gene end by 8 bases; junction bases not matched to a gene: 12.